Shown below are 2 T cell receptor beta chains from a single sample sequenced in a study of blood T cell repertoires in COVID-19. Assay used: immunoSEQ multiplex PCR; TCRdb lists only in-frame clones, some missing. The data show about 190,000 clones, about 85% seen once. Sequenced: peripheral blood. The receptors derive from a man aged 25 to 40 with acute or convalescent COVID-19.

This sequence joins TRBV6-5 and TRBJ1-4; a possible D gene is TRBD1 (6 bases). The V end was cut by 3 bases, the J end by 7 bases, with 15 bases between. The CDR3 contains 15 residues. Germline loops: CDR1 MNHEY, CDR2 SVGAGI. This chain's CDR3 is CASSYLRAGAEKLFF. The CDR3 coding sequence is TGTGCCAGCAGTTATCTTCGGGCAGGGGCTGAAAAACTGTTTTTT.

This clone has more than one count but fewer than ten. This chain uses TRBV7-8 with TRBJ1-1; 7 nucleotides agree with TRBD1. With V trimmed by 1 base and J by 4 bases, 6 bases remained unmatched. CDR1 and CDR2 from the germline V gene are SGHVS and FQNEAQ. This CDR3 contains 15 residues. CDR3 in DNA: TGTGCCAGCAGCTTAGTAGGGGGCCACAGCACTGAAGCTTTCTTT. The encoded protein is CASSLVGGHSTEAFF.